The 20 T cell receptor beta chains in this list originate from one sample, sequenced in a study of blood T cell repertoires in COVID-19. Libraries were prepared by immunoSEQ multiplex PCR; TCRdb keeps only in-frame clonotypes and omits some of them. The sample lists around 220,000 clones; approximately 87% were seen once. What was sequenced was peripheral blood. These receptors came from a woman between 45 and 60 years old with acute or convalescent COVID-19.

This chain connects TRBV6-2 or TRBV6-3 to TRBJ2-7, with 7 bases matching TRBD2. V gave up 6 bases and J gave up 3 bases; unmatched junction bases: 2. The CDR3 has 12 amino acids. From germline, CDR1 is MNHEY and CDR2 SVGEGT. CDR3 sequence (DNA): TGTGCCAGCAGCCCGGGAGGCTACGAGCAGTACTTC. Encoded protein: CASSPGGYEQYF.

The rearrangement uses TRBV29-1 and TRBJ2-2, with 13 bases that match TRBD2. This CDR3 spans 15 amino acids. Trimming cost V 6 bases and J 5 bases; bases outside gene matches: 6. The germline V gene has CDR1 SQVTM and CDR2 ANQGSEA. The CDR3 DNA sequence: TGCAGCGTCAATGGACTAGCGGGAGTTACCGGGGAGCTGTTTTTT. Its translation is CSVNGLAGVTGELFF.

V is TRBV21-1 and J is TRBJ1-1; TRBD1, as called in the table, went unchecked against the DNA. TRBV21-1 is a listed pseudogene. CDR3 length: 16 residues. CDR3 amino acids: CASSKVGGTSNTEAFF. The DNA of the CDR3 is TGTGCCAGCAGCAAAGTGGGTGGGACATCCAACACTGAAGCTTTCTTT.

CDR3 loop: CASSQDLPIDRGNSPLHF. CDR3 sequence (DNA): TGCGCCAGCAGCCAAGATCTCCCTATCGACAGGGGGAATTCACCCCTCCACTTT. The chain recombines TRBV4-3 with TRBJ1-6; 9 nucleotides align to TRBD1. Trimming removed 0 bases from V and 7 bases from J; junction bases left unmatched: 10. From germline, CDR1 is LGHNA and CDR2 YSLEER. CDR3 length: 18 residues.

The chain joins TRBV7-6 to TRBJ2-1, with TRBD1 matching 7 bases. Germline loops: CDR1 SGHVS, CDR2 FNYEAQ. Trimming removed 6 bases from V and 9 bases from J; junction bases left unmatched: 8. The CDR3 contains 13 residues. The CDR3 is CASRPTGVLEQFF. The CDR3 coding sequence is TGTGCCAGCAGACCTACAGGGGTTCTTGAGCAGTTCTTC.

The chain joins TRBV6-5 to TRBJ1-1, with D unresolved. The V and J ends lost 7 bases and 7 bases respectively, with 13 bases between them. CDR1 and CDR2 from the germline V gene are MNHEY and SVGAGI. This CDR3 is built from 12 residues. CDR3 region: CASKRDPGEAFF. CDR3 coding DNA: TGTGCCAGCAAGAGGGATCCGGGTGAAGCTTTCTTT.

The chain employs TRBV9 and TRBJ2-7, with 9 bases aligning to TRBD1. This CDR3 region has 15 residues. Trimming removed 3 bases from V and 5 bases from J; junction bases left unmatched: 9. The germline CDR1 and CDR2 sequences are SGDLS and YYNGEE. The CDR3 loop reads CASSGRDRASHEQYF. For the CDR3, the DNA is TGTGCCAGCAGCGGCCGGGACAGGGCGAGCCACGAGCAGTACTTC.

The J gene is TRBJ2-5, the V gene TRBV7-7; 8 bases are a match to TRBD2. In germline, CDR1 is SSHAT, CDR2 FNYEAQ (reference sequence). Germline trimming cut 3 bases from V and 1 base from J; bases unmatched to any gene: 4. CDR3 length: 15 residues. The CDR3 loop is CASSLAAGAQETQYF. The CDR3 DNA reads TGTGCCAGCAGCTTGGCAGCGGGGGCCCAAGAGACCCAGTACTTC.

This chain joins TRBV6-2 or TRBV6-3 and TRBJ1-2; no clear D gene. The length of the CDR3 is 19 residues. V lost 4 bases and J 4 bases, leaving 28 bases between the germline ends. Germline V gives CDR1 MNHEY, CDR2 SVGEGT. The DNA for the CDR3 is TGTGCCAGCAGTTCTAACCTAGCGTTTGTCGGCCCGGCGGGCTATGGCTACACCTTC. It specifies CASSSNLAFVGPAGYGYTF.

V is TRBV18 and J is TRBJ1-2; possible D gene TRBD1, 5 bases. The germline V gene has CDR1 KGHSH and CDR2 LQKENI. V was pared by 3 bases and J by 7 bases, with 12 bases between. There are 13 residues in the CDR3. The CDR3 DNA sequence: TGTGCCAGCTCACCCGATCGGGACTCTGGCTACACCTTC. This encodes CASSPDRDSGYTF.

This rearrangement joins TRBV27 to TRBJ2-1; the D gene is possibly TRBD2 (6 bases). From germline, CDR1 is MNHEY and CDR2 SMNVEV (reference sequence). The CDR3 runs 14 residues. The V gene lost 6 bases and the J gene lost 4 bases, with 13 bases spanning the gap. This CDR3 is CASSLGGPYNEQFF. CDR3 coding DNA: TGTGCCAGCAGCTTAGGAGGGCCGTACAATGAGCAGTTCTTC.

The chain is built from TRBV3-1 (or the pseudogene TRBV3-2) and TRBJ1-1; D ambiguous. CDR1 is LGHDT and CDR2 is YNNKEL in the germline V gene (reference sequence). V dropped 4 bases and J dropped 2 bases, with 17 bases sitting between them. The CDR3 runs to 16 residues. The CDR3 region is CASSPHTTSFNTEAFF. The CDR3 nucleotides read TGTGCCAGCAGCCCGCACACTACATCCTTTAACACTGAAGCTTTCTTT.

This chain connects TRBV29-1 to TRBJ2-5, with a weak D call TRBD1 (6 bases). The CDR3 covers 13 residues. Germline V gene sequence: CDR1 SQVTM, CDR2 ANQGSEA. V dropped 0 bases and J dropped 4 bases, with 9 bases sitting between them. The CDR3 DNA sequence: TGCAGCGTTGAAGAAATAGGGGGAGAGACCCAGTACTTC. Translation gives CSVEEIGGETQYF.

This chain links TRBV3-1 (or the pseudogene TRBV3-2) with TRBJ1-5, with 7 positions matching TRBD1. The V segment lost 1 base and the J segment 2 bases; nucleotides outside the gene matches: 8. CDR1 is LGHDT and CDR2 is YNNKEL in the germline V gene (reference sequence). The CDR3 sequence is 17 residues long. The chain's CDR3 is CASSQGDRRERNQPQHF. DNA of the CDR3: TGTGCCAGCAGCCAAGGGGACAGAAGGGAACGCAATCAGCCCCAGCATTTT.

In its sample, this clone was seen once. The gene calls are TRBV5-3 and TRBJ1-5, with unresolved D. TRBV5-3 has ORF status, its function being uncertain. The CDR3 consists of 15 residues. V dropped 4 bases and J dropped 7 bases, with 18 bases sitting between them. The CDR3: CARSLTRAWEQPQHF. In nucleotides, the CDR3 is TGTGCCAGAAGCCTCACCCGGGCATGGGAGCAGCCCCAGCATTTT.

In this sample, this clone turned up once. The rearrangement joins TRBV7-2 to TRBJ2-2; the D is unclear. Germline V CDR1 and CDR2: SGHTA, FQGNSA. V gave up 5 bases and J gave up 5 bases, with 9 bases separating them. The CDR3 sequence is 13 residues long. The CDR3 is CASSTDWTGELFF. In nucleotides, the CDR3 is TGTGCCAGCAGCACCGACTGGACCGGGGAGCTGTTTTTT.

The gene calls are TRBV5-1 and TRBJ2-7; TRBD2 might be the D (5 bases). This CDR3 region has 15 residues. Looked up from germline, CDR1 is SGHRS and CDR2 is YFSETQ. Trimming cost V 4 bases and J 2 bases, with 16 bases left between them. In DNA, the CDR3 is TGCGCCAGCAGCCCCTCCCCAGGACTGGCCTACGAGCAGTACTTC. Residues: CASSPSPGLAYEQYF.

V and J are TRBV24-1 and TRBJ1-2; tentative D call: TRBD1 (5 bases). V shed 5 bases and J shed 3 bases, with 12 bases lying between them. The CDR3 loop spans 14 amino acids. Germline CDR1 and CDR2: KGHDR and SFDVKD. CDR3 bases: TGTGCCACCAGTGCCGCAGGGCAGGACTATGGCTACACCTTC. Its protein product is CATSAAGQDYGYTF.

This chain links TRBV15 with TRBJ1-2; possible D gene TRBD1, 6 bases. Trimming removed 7 bases from V and 0 bases from J, with 9 bases in between. The CDR3 length is 13 residues. The germline V gene has CDR1 LNHNV and CDR2 YYDKDF (reference sequence). CDR3 DNA sequence: TGTGCCACCACCGACAGGCCTAACTATGGCTACACCTTC. Protein: CATTDRPNYGYTF. Full variable domain (rest looked up from reference TRBV15 and TRBJ1-2): DAMVIQNPRYQVTQFGKPVTLSCSQTLNHNVMYWYQQKSSQAPKLLFHYYDKDFNNEADTPDNFQSRRPNTSFCFLDIRSPGLGDTAMYLCATTDRPNYGYTFGSGTRLTVV.

This chain connects TRBV5-5 to TRBJ2-3, with D perhaps matching TRBD1 (5 bases). Deletions cut 0 bases from V and 4 bases from J, with 9 bases between. Germline values: CDR1 SGHKS, CDR2 YYEKEE (reference sequence). The CDR3 is made up of 14 amino acids. DNA for the CDR3: TGTGCCAGCAGCTTGGGACAAGGGGCAGATACGCAGTATTTT. Protein sequence: CASSLGQGADTQYF.